Below, one T cell receptor beta chain is given with its context. Its antigen is not known. In the PCR, 60 Vbeta and 13 Jbeta primers were used. Data came from immunoSEQ multiplex PCR; TCRdb stores just in-frame clones and leaves some out. The sample includes under 200,000 clones, more than 70% seen only once; the top ten take under 6%. Trimming took 3 bases from V and 8 from J; bases not matched to a gene: 7. Germline lookup yields CDR1 SGHVS and CDR2 FNYEAQ. CDR3 length: 14 residues. These data come from a study of cytomegalovirus exposure and HLA in healthy donors. Broader study findings: By a later analysis, the bulk of CMV-associated TCR beta chains appeared HLA-restricted.

The specimen was PBMCs. The chain is built from TRBV7-6 and TRBJ2-1, with 7 bases aligning to TRBD2. The source is a woman aged 50 to 60 in good health and CMV-seropositive. The CDR3 DNA reads as TGTGCCAGCAGCTTGAGCGGGACCCGCCATGAGCAGTTCTTC. Its translation: CASSLSGTRHEQFF.